Listed here is a single T cell receptor (beta chain). V was pared by 0 bases and J by 5 bases, with 10 bases of the junction left unmatched. From germline, CDR1 is SGDLS and CDR2 YYNGEE. This CDR3 has 16 residues. Method: immunoSEQ multiplex PCR; TCRdb's copy keeps in-frame clones and lacks some. The data contain around 220,000 clones, around 90% of them singletons. The record originates from a study of blood T cell repertoires in COVID-19. Study-wide background: COVID-19 samples collected from the United States, Italy and Spain covered acute and convalescent phases.

Sequenced sample: PBMCs or T cells enriched from blood (not recorded which). The chain has TRBV9 and TRBJ1-2; 7 bases match TRBD1. This receptor was obtained from a man aged 25-45 years who had been exposed to COVID-19. CDR3 coding DNA: TGTGCCAGCAGCGTAGGATATGGGACAGAGGGTTATGGCTACACCTTC. It encodes CASSVGYGTEGYGYTF.